These 17 T cell receptor beta chains were all obtained from the same sample, sequenced in a study of regulatory T cells in long-lasting Graves disease. Time point in this sample: newly diagnosed GD, antithyroid drugs for less than 3 months. PBMC-derived RNA was used for the TCR library. Both iRepertoire HTBI primers and Arm-PCR of CDR3 regions were used to build the TCR beta libraries. TCRdb reprocessed the multiplex PCR reads via MiXCR and lists one record per CDR3 protein. The repertoire consists of 500,000 to 700,000 distinct CDR3 sequences, with roughly 15% occurring once and the leading ten covering approximately 20%. This sample was also put to use in a study of T cells in Graves' hyperthyroidism and ophthalmopathy.

The input for sequencing was peripheral blood mononuclear cells (PBMCs), taken at new diagnosis, from a patient treated with antithyroid drugs. The receptors stem from a woman aged 30 to 39 with Graves disease.

The chain recombines TRBV19 with TRBJ2-1; a possible D gene is TRBD2 (6 bases). Per the germline V gene, CDR1 is LNHDA and CDR2 is SQIVND (reference sequence). V lost 2 bases and J 4 bases, leaving 12 bases between the germline ends. This CDR3 spans 15 amino acids. CDR3 in DNA: TGTGCCAGTAGTATACCCAATAGCGGTTACAATGAGCAGTTCTTC. It specifies CASSIPNSGYNEQFF. The full variable domain, completed using reference TRBV19 and TRBJ2-1, is DGGITQSPKYLFRKEGQNVTLSCEQNLNHDAMYWYRQDPGQGLRLIYYSQIVNDFQKGDIAEGYSVSREKKESFPLTVTSAQKNPTAFYLCASSIPNSGYNEQFFGPGTRLTVL.

This clonotype has at least ten counts. This chain uses TRBV11-1 with TRBJ1-1, with 7 bases identical to TRBD1. The CDR3 has 13 amino acids. Trimming removed 6 bases from V and 4 bases from J; junction bases left unmatched: 5. Germline lookup yields CDR1 SGHAT and CDR2 FQDESV (reference sequence). DNA for the CDR3: TGTGCCAGCAGGAAGACAGGGACCACTGAAGCTTTCTTT. It encodes CASRKTGTTEAFF. Drawing the rest from reference TRBV11-1 and TRBJ1-1, the complete variable domain is EAEVAQSPRYKITEKSQAVAFWCDPISGHATLYWYRQILGQGPELLVQFQDESVVDDSQLPKDRFSAERLKGVDSTLKIQPAELGDSAMYLCASRKTGTTEAFFGQGTRLTVV.

The chain couples TRBV18 to TRBJ1-2; no clear D. CDR3 length equals 12 residues. Germline values: CDR1 KGHSH, CDR2 LQKENI. V dropped 4 bases and J dropped 4 bases, with 7 bases sitting between them. This CDR3 is CASSQFRYGYTF. The CDR3, as DNA: TGTGCCAGCTCACAATTCCGCTATGGCTACACCTTC.

This clonotype was observed many times. The rearrangement uses TRBV27 and TRBJ1-2; D unresolved. The V end was cut by 8 bases, the J end by 6 bases, with 10 bases between. The CDR3 sequence is 11 residues long. CDR1 is MNHEY, CDR2 SMNVEV, per germline (reference sequence). This chain's CDR3 is CASGWANGYTF. The CDR3 DNA reads TGTGCCAGCGGGTGGGCCAATGGCTACACCTTC.

This clonotype has more than one count but fewer than ten. The chain links TRBV19 to TRBJ2-7; D is perhaps TRBD2 (5 bases). The CDR3 loop spans 14 amino acids. The V gene's germline CDR1 is LNHDA and CDR2 SQIVND (reference sequence). Trimming pared 1 base from V and 6 bases from J, leaving 13 bases between. The DNA of the CDR3 is TGTGCCAGTAGTATAGTCTCCAACGAGGGCGAGCAGTACTTC. This gives the protein CASSIVSNEGEQYF.

As for this clonotype: The germline gene is not matched at one end of the junction; a read error may be the cause. The V and J genes are TRBV20-1 and TRBJ2-3; D is unclear. CDR1 is DFQATT, CDR2 SNEGSKA, per germline (reference sequence). The CDR3 is 14 amino acids. CDR3: CNARYFLNTDTQYF. CDR3 sequence (DNA): TGCAATGCTAGGTACTTCCTAAACACAGATACGCAGTATTTT.

This clonotype occurred a few times. The V and J genes are TRBV6-5 and TRBJ2-5, with 7 bases lining up with TRBD2. J gave up 5 bases and V 0 bases, and 3 bases lay outside the gene matches. In germline, CDR1 is MNHEY, CDR2 SVGAGI. The CDR3 extends over 14 amino acids. The DNA of the CDR3 is TGTGCCAGCAGTTACTCGATGGGGGGGGAGACCCAGTACTTC. Its protein is CASSYSMGGETQYF.

This clonotype was recorded many times. The chain uses TRBV6-1 and TRBJ1-1, with a tentative D call TRBD1 (5 bases). The ends were cut back, 8 bases at V and 1 base at J, with 11 bases in the middle. The CDR3 contains 13 residues. Germline V CDR1 and CDR2: MNHNS, SASEGT. Here the CDR3 DNA reads TGTGCCAGCCAGGAGACAGCGAACACTGAAGCTTTCTTT. As protein: CASQETANTEAFF.

The V call is TRBV24-1, the J call TRBJ2-2; 10 bases align to TRBD1. Trimming took 7 bases from V and 5 from J; bases not matched to a gene: 6. This CDR3 region has 15 residues. Per germline, CDR1 KGHDR and CDR2 SFDVKD. CDR3 protein: CATSRDRGRTGELFF. CDR3 DNA sequence: TGTGCCACCAGCCGGGACAGGGGTAGAACCGGGGAGCTGTTTTTT.

The chain employs TRBV27 and TRBJ2-3; the D is unclear. Trimming removed 2 bases from V and 3 bases from J, with 9 bases in between. CDR1 is MNHEY, CDR2 SMNVEV, per germline (reference sequence). The CDR3 contains 14 residues. Here the CDR3 reads CASSLIGETDTQYF. In DNA form, the CDR3 reads TGTGCCAGCAGTTTAATTGGCGAGACAGATACGCAGTATTTT.

The chain has TRBV10-2 and TRBJ2-7; a possible D gene is TRBD2 (6 bases). The CDR3 has 15 residues. The V gene lost 0 bases and the J gene lost 2 bases, with 11 bases spanning the gap. CDR1 WSHSY and CDR2 SAAADI come from the germline V gene. As DNA, the CDR3 is TGCGCCAGCAGTGAGTCGGCGGGGACCGCCTACGAGCAGTACTTC. It codes for CASSESAGTAYEQYF.

At least ten counts were recorded for this clonotype. This chain uses TRBV11-2 with TRBJ1-1, with D possibly matching TRBD1 (6 bases). CDR1 and CDR2 (germline): SGHAT, FQNNGV. V was shortened by 2 bases and J by 4 bases, with 11 bases between the two germline ends. This CDR3 has 14 residues. The CDR3 loop reads CASSLYREGTEAFF. The CDR3 DNA reads TGTGCCAGCAGCTTATACAGGGAAGGCACTGAAGCTTTCTTT. Drawing the rest from reference TRBV11-2 and TRBJ1-1, the complete variable domain is EAGVAQSPRYKIIEKRQSVAFWCNPISGHATLYWYQQILGQGPKLLIQFQNNGVVDDSQLPKDRFSAERLKGVDSTLKIQPAKLEDSAVYLCASSLYREGTEAFFGQGTRLTVV.

On this clonotype itself: A read error is possible here, since a much larger clone lies one base away. For the CDR3, the DNA is TGTGCCAGCAGTACAACACAACCCACCTACGAGCAGTTCTTC. Protein product: CASSTTQPTYEQFF. The chain uses TRBV28 and TRBJ2-1; no clear D gene. V shed 5 bases and J shed 10 bases, with 18 bases lying between them. The length of the CDR3 is 14 residues. Germline assignment: CDR1 MDHEN and CDR2 SYDVKM.

The chain links TRBV7-9 to TRBJ2-1; TRBD2 is a possible D gene (7 bases). Germline-derived CDR1 and CDR2 are SEHNR and FQNEAQ (reference sequence). Deletions cut 6 bases from V and 9 bases from J, with 15 bases between. The CDR3 has 13 residues. In DNA, the CDR3 is TGTGCCAGCAGGCCCGAGGGGGAGGGTGAGCAGTTCTTC. Translation gives CASRPEGEGEQFF.

The rearrangement uses TRBV28 and TRBJ1-2; 9 bases agree with TRBD1. This CDR3 region has 15 residues. The germline CDR1 and CDR2 sequences are MDHEN and SYDVKM. Unmatched junction bases numbered 4, after V lost 5 bases and J lost 0 bases. The CDR3 is CASSPRTGANYGYTF. CDR3 sequence (DNA): TGTGCCAGCAGTCCAAGGACAGGGGCTAACTATGGCTACACCTTC.

This clonotype was observed at least ten times. The chain recombines TRBV2 with TRBJ1-6; D is undetermined. The germline gives CDR1 SNHLY, CDR2 FYNNEI. The CDR3 consists of 14 residues. The V and J ends lost 7 bases and 8 bases respectively, with 15 bases between them. DNA for the CDR3: TGTGCCAGCACTCGCCAGATTATTGATTCACCCCTCCACTTT. Its translation is CASTRQIIDSPLHF.

This clonotype has only a few counts. One base away lies a much larger clone, so this may be a sequencing read error. The V gene is TRBV27, the J gene TRBJ1-5; D gene uncertain. V shed 3 bases and J shed 9 bases, with 12 bases lying between them. The germline V gene has CDR1 MNHEY and CDR2 SMNVEV (reference sequence). The CDR3 is made up of 13 amino acids. This CDR3 is CASSFGPDRPQHF. CDR3 nucleotide sequence: TGTGCCAGCAGTTTCGGGCCTGATCGGCCCCAGCATTTT.